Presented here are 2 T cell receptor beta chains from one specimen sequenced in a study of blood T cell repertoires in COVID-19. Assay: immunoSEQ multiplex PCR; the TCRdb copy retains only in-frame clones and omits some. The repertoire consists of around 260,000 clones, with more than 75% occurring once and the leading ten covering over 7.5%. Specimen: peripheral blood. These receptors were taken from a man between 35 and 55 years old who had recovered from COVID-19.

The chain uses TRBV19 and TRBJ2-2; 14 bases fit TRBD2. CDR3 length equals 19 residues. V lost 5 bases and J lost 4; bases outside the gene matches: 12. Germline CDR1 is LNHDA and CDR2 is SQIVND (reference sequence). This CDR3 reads CASSWGTSGRHRFTGELFF. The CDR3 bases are TGTGCCAGTAGTTGGGGGACTAGCGGGAGACACCGGTTCACCGGGGAGCTGTTTTTT.

The CDR3 nucleotides are TGTGCCAGCAGTATACAGGGGACCCAGTACTTC. As protein: CASSIQGTQYF. The rearrangement uses TRBV7-9 and TRBJ2-5; D is perhaps TRBD1 (6 bases). Trimming cost V 6 bases and J 7 bases, with 9 bases left between them. Germline assignment: CDR1 SEHNR and CDR2 FQNEAQ (reference sequence). The CDR3 is 11 amino acids.